This entry lists 30 T cell receptor beta chains sequenced from one sample in a study of T-cell memory formation after mild COVID-19. MiXCR, applied by TCRdb to the 5' RACE reads, yields one record per CDR3 protein. This table has about 190,000 distinct CDR3 sequences, about 11% appearing once. The source material was PBMCs or a T cell subset sorted from them (not recorded which). The receptor set was obtained from a man aged 18 to 30 who had mild COVID-19 (a few samples of this study predate the infection). Cell type and time point are not known.

The V call is TRBV12-3 or TRBV12-4, the J call TRBJ2-1; 12 bases align to TRBD2. The CDR3 has 16 residues. The V gene end was trimmed by 4 bases and the J gene end by 4 bases; junction bases not matched to a gene: 5. The CDR3 sequence: CASSSRLAGGYNEQFF. CDR3 bases: TGTGCCAGCAGTTCCAGGCTAGCGGGGGGGTACAATGAGCAGTTCTTC.

The J gene is TRBJ1-2, the V gene TRBV30; 7 bases map to TRBD1. Germline loops: CDR1 GTSNPN, CDR2 SVGIG (reference sequence). With V trimmed by 4 bases and J by 6 bases, 8 bases remained unmatched. This CDR3 has 13 residues. Here the CDR3 reads CAWNRGIGHGYTF. As DNA, the CDR3 is TGTGCCTGGAACAGGGGAATAGGGCATGGCTACACCTTC.

This chain connects TRBV7-2 to TRBJ1-2; no reliable D call. This CDR3 spans 16 amino acids. V lost 0 bases and J lost 3, with 14 bases in between. The germline V gene encodes CDR1 SGHTA and CDR2 FQGNSA. CDR3 region: CASSLASDQFHYGYTF. In nucleotides, the CDR3 is TGTGCCAGCAGCTTAGCCAGCGATCAGTTCCACTATGGCTACACCTTC.

A few counts support this clonotype. J is TRBJ2-5 and V is TRBV12-3 or TRBV12-4, with D perhaps being TRBD1 or TRBD2 (5 bases each). This CDR3 spans 15 amino acids. Trimming shortened V by 4 bases and J by 2 bases, and 14 bases separated the two germline ends. CDR3 DNA: TGTGCCAGCAGTTCAACTCCGGGGCTTCAAGAGACCCAGTACTTC. Amino acids: CASSSTPGLQETQYF.

This clonotype was detected only a few times. The chain is built from TRBV7-6 and TRBJ2-2; perhaps TRBD2 as D (5 bases). Germline V gives CDR1 SGHVS, CDR2 FNYEAQ. The CDR3 is made up of 14 amino acids. The germline V and J ends were trimmed by 5 bases and 7 bases, with 14 bases remaining between them. The CDR3 loop is CASSGSTFNGELFF. As DNA, the CDR3 is TGTGCCAGCAGCGGGAGTACGTTTAACGGGGAGCTGTTTTTT.

The chain combines TRBV5-6 with TRBJ1-1; no firm D call. Germline V gene sequence: CDR1 SGHDT, CDR2 YYEEEE. The CDR3 loop spans 13 amino acids. With 1 base removed from V and 0 bases from J, the gap between germline ends came to 4 bases. CDR3 residues: CASSLLLNTEAFF. For the CDR3, the DNA is TGTGCCAGCAGCTTGTTGCTGAACACTGAAGCTTTCTTT. Full variable domain (outside the CDR3, taken from reference TRBV5-6 and TRBJ1-1): DAGVTQSPTHLIKTRGQQVTLRCSPKSGHDTVSWYQQALGQGPQFIFQYYEEEERQRGNFPDRFSGHQFPNYSSELNVNALLLGDSALYLCASSLLLNTEAFFGQGTRLTVV.

V gene TRBV7-3 combines with J gene TRBJ1-1; 10 nucleotides line up with TRBD1. Per germline, CDR1 SGHTA and CDR2 FQGTGA. CDR3 length: 15 amino acids. J was trimmed by 1 base and V by 1 base; bases with no gene match: 0. CDR3 in amino acids: CASSLRQGANTEAFF. The CDR3 DNA reads as TGTGCCAGCAGCTTAAGACAGGGGGCGAACACTGAAGCTTTCTTT.

V usage is TRBV5-4 and J usage is TRBJ2-3; 7 nucleotides match TRBD1. Germline CDR1 reads SGHNT; CDR2 reads YYREEE (reference sequence). The CDR3 spans 15 residues. V was pared by 5 bases and J by 0 bases, with 6 bases of the junction left unmatched. The chain's CDR3 is CASRFRDSSTDTQYF. As DNA, the CDR3 is TGTGCCAGCAGGTTTAGGGACAGTAGCACAGATACGCAGTATTTT.

This clonotype was detected only a few times. The chain recombines TRBV5-1 with TRBJ2-1; 11 bases fit TRBD2. The germline gives CDR1 SGHRS, CDR2 YFSETQ. The V segment lost 4 bases and the J segment 9 bases; nucleotides outside the gene matches: 6. CDR3 length: 14 residues. The CDR3 nucleotides are TGCGCCAGCAGCGTAGCGGGGGGGCAGGGTGAGCAGTTCTTC. It encodes CASSVAGGQGEQFF.

V usage is TRBV7-9 and J usage is TRBJ2-3; D is undetermined. The V end was cut by 5 bases, the J end by 2 bases, with 14 bases between. The CDR3 is 15 residues long. From germline, CDR1 is SEHNR and CDR2 FQNEAQ (reference sequence). The CDR3 coding sequence is TGTGCCAGCAGCCCCTTGGTGGCCTACACAGATACGCAGTATTTT. Its protein product is CASSPLVAYTDTQYF. Full variable domain (outside the CDR3, taken from reference TRBV7-9 and TRBJ2-3): DTGVSQNPRHKITKRGQNVTFRCDPISEHNRLYWYRQTLGQGPEFLTYFQNEAQLEKSRLLSDRFSAERPKGSFSTLEIQRTEQGDSAMYLCASSPLVAYTDTQYFGPGTRLTVL.

This clonotype was counted only a few times. This rearrangement joins TRBV5-1 to TRBJ1-2, with D hard to call. The germline gives CDR1 SGHRS, CDR2 YFSETQ. This CDR3 is built from 14 residues. The V gene lost 1 base and the J gene lost 8 bases, with 15 bases spanning the gap. The CDR3 is CASSLLWELSGYTF. The CDR3 DNA reads as TGCGCCAGCAGCTTGTTGTGGGAACTAAGCGGCTACACCTTC.

The DNA for the CDR3 is TGTGCCAGCAGTTACAGGTCGGGCCGCGGCTACACCTTC. The encoded protein is CASSYRSGRGYTF. The chain recombines TRBV6-2 or TRBV6-3 with TRBJ1-2; D unresolved. Germline V gene data show CDR1 as MNHEY and CDR2 as SVGEGT. V lost 2 bases, J lost 8 bases, and 12 bases lay in between. The CDR3 consists of 13 residues.

This clonotype has only one observation. V is TRBV14 and J is TRBJ2-7; D may be TRBD1 or TRBD2 (6 bases each). The CDR3 is 14 residues long. Per the germline V gene, CDR1 is SGHDN and CDR2 is FVKESK. The V gene lost 0 bases and the J gene lost 7 bases, with 13 bases spanning the gap. The CDR3 spells CASSQDRGLREQYV. CDR3 sequence (DNA): TGTGCCAGCAGCCAAGACCGGGGGCTTCGGGAGCAGTACGTC.

This chain connects TRBV6-4 to TRBJ1-2, with 9 bases aligning to TRBD1. The junction had 10 bases not matched to a gene; V was cut back by 6 bases and J by 8 bases. The CDR3 runs to 14 residues. The V gene's germline CDR1 is MRHNA and CDR2 SNTAGT. CDR3: CASRTGGGFGGYTF. The CDR3 bases are TGTGCCAGCAGAACAGGGGGCGGCTTCGGCGGCTACACCTTC.

The rearrangement uses TRBV10-3 and TRBJ2-2; D is ambiguous. The V and J ends lost 1 base and 0 bases respectively, with 6 bases between them. The V gene's germline CDR1 is ENHRY and CDR2 SYGVKD. The length of the CDR3 is 15 residues. CDR3 sequence: CAISEFSANTGELFF. CDR3 nucleotide sequence: TGTGCCATCAGTGAGTTTTCTGCGAACACCGGGGAGCTGTTTTTT.

The chain carries TRBV20-1 and TRBJ2-4; TRBD2 might be the D (7 bases). V lost 3 bases and J lost 7, with 10 bases in between. This CDR3 has 12 residues. CDR1 DFQATT and CDR2 SNEGSKA come from the germline V gene (reference sequence). The chain's CDR3 is CSARGGGNIQYF. In DNA, the CDR3 is TGCAGTGCTAGGGGAGGGGGGAACATTCAGTACTTC.

This clonotype was seen only a few times. The V and J genes are TRBV5-4 and TRBJ2-4; D call uncertain. The CDR3 loop spans 14 amino acids. Germline V gene data show CDR1 as SGHNT and CDR2 as YYREEE (reference sequence). The V end lost 3 bases, the J end lost 8 bases, and 15 bases lay between the germline ends. The DNA for the CDR3 is TGTGCCAGCAGCTCGTCCCTCCAATCGGACATTCAGTACTTC. Its protein product is CASSSSLQSDIQYF.

In its sample, this clonotype was seen a few times. This chain uses TRBV11-2 with TRBJ2-1; a possible D gene is TRBD1 (6 bases). The CDR3 spans 15 residues. Germline assignment: CDR1 SGHAT and CDR2 FQNNGV. V lost 1 base, J lost 6 bases, and 13 bases lay in between. In DNA form, the CDR3 reads TGTGCCAGCAGCTTAGCACAGGGTGCGGCCAATGAGCAGTTCTTC. Encoded protein: CASSLAQGAANEQFF.

There are a few counts of this clonotype. The chain links TRBV24-1 to TRBJ2-3; 9 nucleotides line up with TRBD2. CDR3 size: 15 residues. The trim removed 3 bases at V and 4 bases at J, leaving 4 bases unmatched. Germline values: CDR1 KGHDR, CDR2 SFDVKD. The DNA for the CDR3 is TGTGCCACCAGTGATGACAGGACTAGCGCAGATACGCAGTATTTT. Translating it yields CATSDDRTSADTQYF.

This clonotype occurred a few times. The chain uses TRBV20-1 and TRBJ2-3; D unresolved. The germline CDR1 and CDR2 sequences are DFQATT and SNEGSKA (reference sequence). The germline V and J ends were trimmed by 0 bases and 1 base, with 14 bases remaining between them. The CDR3 totals 16 residues. The CDR3 region has the DNA TGCAGTGCTAGAGATTTGGCAGCCACAGGCACAGATACGCAGTATTTT. This gives the protein CSARDLAATGTDTQYF.

In DNA form, the CDR3 reads TGTGCCAGCAGCCAAGGGGTCCCTAACTATGGCTACACCTTC. This translates into CASSQGVPNYGYTF. This chain uses TRBV3-1 with TRBJ1-2; unclear D gene. Looked up from germline, CDR1 is LGHDT and CDR2 is YNNKEL (reference sequence). V lost 1 base, J lost 0 bases, and 6 bases lay in between. This CDR3 region has 14 residues. The full variable domain, completed using reference TRBV3-1 and TRBJ1-2, is DTAVSQTPKYLVTQMGNDKSIKCEQNLGHDTMYWYKQDSKKFLKIMFSYNNKELIINETVPNRFSPKSPDKAHLNLHINSLELGDSAVYFCASSQGVPNYGYTFGSGTRLTVV.

This clonotype occurred a few times. The rearrangement links TRBV6-4 to TRBJ2-1; D remains unclear. This CDR3 contains 13 residues. The ends were cut back, 6 bases at V and 6 bases at J, with 12 bases in the middle. CDR1 and CDR2 (germline): MRHNA, SNTAGT. The CDR3 protein is CASSPGVANEQFF. CDR3 sequence (DNA): TGTGCCAGCAGCCCGGGTGTCGCCAATGAGCAGTTCTTC.

The V and J genes are TRBV21-1 and TRBJ2-7. TRBV21-1 is an annotated pseudogene. The CDR3 spans 14 residues. CDR3 bases: TGTGCCAGCAGCTCCCAGGCGAGTAGTTACGAGCAGTACTTC. Amino acid sequence: CASSSQASSYEQYF.

This clonotype was counted ten times or more. The chain is built from TRBV7-9 and TRBJ2-7; the match to TRBD1 covers 11 bases. This CDR3 has 16 residues. V trimming: 0 bases; J trimming: 6 bases; junction bases outside the gene matches: 7. The germline gives CDR1 SEHNR, CDR2 FQNEAQ (reference sequence). The CDR3 reads CASSLALGQGAREQYF. The CDR3 region has the DNA TGTGCCAGCAGCTTAGCGTTAGGACAGGGGGCGCGCGAGCAGTACTTC.

Only a few counts were recorded for this clonotype. The chain carries TRBV5-1 and TRBJ2-6; D gene unclear. Germline CDR1 reads SGHRS; CDR2 reads YFSETQ. The CDR3 extends over 16 amino acids. The V and J ends lost 5 bases and 0 bases respectively, with 12 bases between them. The CDR3 region has the DNA TGCGCCAGCAGGTCCTCCGCCGGCTCTGGGGCCAACGTCCTGACTTTC. Translated: CASRSSAGSGANVLTF. The full variable domain, in which reference TRBV5-1 and TRBJ2-6 provide the parts outside the CDR3, is KAGVTQTPRYLIKTRGQQVTLSCSPISGHRSVSWYQQTPGQGLQFLFEYFSETQRNKGNFPGRFSGRQFSNSRSEMNVSTLELGDSALYLCASRSSAGSGANVLTFGAGSRLTVL.

The sample holds a few counts of this clonotype. J is TRBJ2-5 and V is TRBV11-2, with D hard to call. Between the trimmed V and J ends, which lost 2 bases and 5 bases, there was a span of 6 bases. Germline CDR1 SGHAT, CDR2 FQNNGV. The CDR3 totals 12 residues. CDR3 loop: CASSLPGETQYF. In DNA, the CDR3 is TGTGCCAGCAGCTTACCCGGGGAGACCCAGTACTTC.

This clonotype was found many times. This chain uses TRBV7-2 with TRBJ2-4; D gene uncertain. Germline CDR1 reads SGHTA; CDR2 reads FQGNSA. This CDR3 contains 17 residues. The germline V and J ends were trimmed by 5 bases and 0 bases, with 17 bases remaining between them. The CDR3 sequence is CASSLRQSGVAKNIQYF. CDR3 nucleotides: TGTGCCAGCAGCCTACGGCAGTCGGGTGTAGCCAAAAACATTCAGTACTTC.

The V and J genes are TRBV5-1 and TRBJ1-2; D remains unclear. There are 14 residues in the CDR3. Germline CDR1 SGHRS, CDR2 YFSETQ. Trimming took off 0 bases at V and 4 bases at J, with 10 bases between the two ends. The CDR3 loop is CASSLESNPYGYTF. The DNA of the CDR3 is TGCGCCAGCAGCTTGGAATCGAATCCCTATGGCTACACCTTC.

The V gene is TRBV18, the J gene TRBJ2-3; TRBD2 aligns across 7 bases. The germline V gene has CDR1 KGHSH and CDR2 LQKENI. The CDR3 is 15 amino acids. The V segment lost 6 bases and the J segment 0 bases; nucleotides outside the gene matches: 6. DNA for the CDR3: TGTGCCAGCTCCGGGACTACCGGTAGCACAGATACGCAGTATTTT. It specifies CASSGTTGSTDTQYF.

CDR3 nucleotide sequence: TGCGCCAGCAGCCTCTTGGCTAGCTCTGGAAACACCATATATTTT. It specifies CASSLLASSGNTIYF. The rearrangement links TRBV4-1 to TRBJ1-3; D call uncertain. Germline CDR1 reads MGHRA; CDR2 reads YSYEKL. V lost 4 bases, J lost 0 bases, and 10 bases lay in between. CDR3 size: 15 residues.